This TCR beta chain was retrieved from a study of blood T cell repertoires in COVID-19 (dated by TCRdb to 2020 to 2021). Looking at the study overall: The collaborator samples originated in the United States, Italy and Spain and spanned the acute and convalescent phases of COVID-19. The samples were drawn from the first 160 participants of the ongoing ImmuneRACE study and from some 1,300 subjects provided by 6 global collaborators. The prospective study material was composed of cDNA or gDNA derived from T cells, B-cell-depleted T cells, or PBMCs. Deeply sampled blood TCRbeta repertoires from subjects exposed to, actively infected with, or recovered from COVID-19 were included in the dataset. HLA class I and class II types, where available, came from metadata supplied by the sample provider rather than from assay-based typing. Sample metadata almost always included a de-identified subject ID, COVID-19 status, age in years and sex. A freely available public database, intended as a resource for researchers studying the immune response to SARS-CoV-2, is where the repertoires were released.

TCRbeta CDR3 regions were amplified from genomic DNA using the immunoSEQ Assay, a bias-controlled multiplex PCR. In the authors' own workflow: Nucleated cell counts per sample were estimated from amplification of reference gene primers within the assay. Sequence reads were collapsed and filtered to measure the absolute abundance of every unique TCRbeta CDR3 rearrangement. For each sample, productive Simpson clonality was calculated as the square root of Simpson's diversity index across productive rearrangements. TCRdb mirrors the immuneACCESS table, restricted to in-frame sequences. Some clones are absent from its copies; in checked studies, under half trace to an unresolved V gene, and the reason for the others is unknown. V and J calls and clone size are copied from that table; D and trimming were computed from the DNA. This sample has about 140,000 clones in its table, and almost 90% of those were observed once. The ten largest clones capture over 1.5% of the sample.

CDR1 and CDR2, looked up from the germline V gene, are MDHEN and SYDVKM. Trimming takes 7 bases off V and 3 bases off J; junction bases not matched to a gene: 1. The CDR3 sequence holds 12 residues, the cysteine and phenylalanine included. Only the CDR3 DNA stays, 36 bases, in frame from base 1. About this clone: Its recognized antigen is unknown. Per-base quality was not reported, and no clone a single base away is much larger than it.

Each collaborating institution followed its own protocols to collect whole blood in K2EDTA tubes. For TCRbeta analysis, collaborators shipped samples in one of three forms: frozen whole blood, isolated PBMCs, or DNA extracted from either of those sample types. The full study reports these points: Clinical and demographic metadata were provided uncurated, with the amount varying by source and participant.

The sequence derives from a woman aged 55-70 years with acute or convalescent COVID-19. Sequencing was done on a sample of peripheral blood. The chain is assembled from TRBV28 and TRBJ1-2; the junction holds 8 bases that match TRBD1. Read as DNA, the sequence is TGTGCCAGCACCAGGGGGCACTATGGCTACACCTTC. It translates to CASTRGHYGYTF.